The 13 T cell receptor beta chains reported below all come from one sample, sequenced in a study of T cell repertoires in cytomegalovirus infection. TCRdb re-called the reads through MiXCR, storing one row per CDR3 protein. The table shows around 490,000 distinct CDR3 sequences, with about 26% occurring only once. Source material: PBMCs. The source is a human donor in good health (CMV status not recorded). Some clones in this sample may be carry-over from other donors' samples.

This clonotype appeared a few times. The chain combines TRBV6-6 with TRBJ2-3; D call uncertain. V gave up 2 bases and J gave up 2 bases, with 14 bases separating them. This CDR3 contains 16 residues. From germline, CDR1 is MNHNY and CDR2 SVGAGI (reference sequence). The CDR3: CASSYARSKVTDTQYF. CDR3 nucleotides: TGTGCCAGCAGTTACGCCAGGAGTAAGGTCACAGATACGCAGTATTTT.

This clonotype was counted a few times. The chain joins TRBV27 to TRBJ1-2; 7 positions match TRBD1. CDR1 and CDR2 from the germline V gene are MNHEY and SMNVEV (reference sequence). The CDR3 is 14 amino acids. Unmatched junction bases numbered 4, after V lost 0 bases and J lost 6 bases. Here the CDR3 reads CASSLSGGDDGYTF. DNA for the CDR3: TGTGCCAGCAGTTTATCAGGGGGCGATGATGGCTACACCTTC.

This clonotype came up many times. This chain's CDR3 is CASSSVWGGLGKGLEQYF. CDR3 coding DNA: TGTGCCAGCAGCTCGGTCTGGGGGGGTCTTGGTAAGGGGCTAGAGCAGTACTTC. The rearrangement uses TRBV12-3 or TRBV12-4 and TRBJ2-7; TRBD2 matches 7 bases. The CDR3 is 18 residues long. V lost 6 bases and J lost 7; bases outside the gene matches: 24.

The chain has TRBV6-5 and TRBJ1-1; a possible D gene is TRBD1 (5 bases). Germline V lookup: CDR1 MNHEY, CDR2 SVGAGI. The V end lost 9 bases, the J end lost 1 base, and 15 bases lay between the germline ends. The CDR3 is 14 residues long. Here the CDR3 reads CASLPHGGNTEAFF. The CDR3 DNA reads as TGTGCCAGTCTTCCCCATGGGGGGAACACTGAAGCTTTCTTT.

This clonotype was seen more than once but under ten times. The CDR3 DNA is TGCGCCAGCAGCCAAGACCCCGAATACGGGAATGAGCAGTTCTTC. The encoded protein is CASSQDPEYGNEQFF. This rearrangement joins TRBV4-1 to TRBJ2-1; no firm D call. CDR1 is MGHRA, CDR2 YSYEKL, per germline. The CDR3 totals 15 residues. V lost 0 bases to trimming and J lost 7 bases, with 13 bases between them.

This clonotype was picked up a small number of times. This chain uses TRBV7-3 with TRBJ2-1; TRBD2 agrees at 7 bases. Trimming took 5 bases from V and 5 from J; bases not matched to a gene: 12. The CDR3 consists of 16 residues. Per germline, CDR1 SGHTA and CDR2 FQGTGA. The CDR3 loop is CASSHQTQGGHNEQFF. For the CDR3, the DNA is TGTGCCAGCAGCCACCAGACCCAGGGAGGGCACAATGAGCAGTTCTTC.

This clonotype has more than one count but fewer than ten. V is TRBV7-9 and J is TRBJ1-2, with no clear D. Germline-derived CDR1 and CDR2 are SEHNR and FQNEAQ (reference sequence). Trimming removed 5 bases from V and 8 bases from J, with 12 bases in between. There are 12 residues in the CDR3. Here the CDR3 reads CASSRDPEGYTF. The CDR3 bases are TGTGCCAGCAGCAGGGATCCAGAGGGCTACACCTTC. The full variable domain, its missing parts supplied by reference TRBV7-9 and TRBJ1-2, is DTGVSQNPRHKITKRGQNVTFRCDPISEHNRLYWYRQTLGQGPEFLTYFQNEAQLEKSRLLSDRFSAERPKGSFSTLEIQRTEQGDSAMYLCASSRDPEGYTFGSGTRLTVV.

This clonotype came up many times. The chain uses TRBV7-2 and TRBJ2-7, with 11 bases identical to TRBD2. Germline V lookup: CDR1 SGHTA, CDR2 FQGNSA. The CDR3 has 14 amino acids. J was trimmed by 8 bases and V by 4 bases; bases with no gene match: 7. CDR3 DNA sequence: TGTGCCAGCAGCTCACTAGCGGGAGATACCCAGCAGTACTTC. Amino acid sequence: CASSSLAGDTQQYF.

V and J are TRBV12-3 or TRBV12-4 and TRBJ2-1, with 8 bases identical to TRBD1. Trimming cost V 3 bases and J 5 bases; bases outside gene matches: 3. CDR3 length equals 14 residues. This CDR3 is CASSFGQGDNEQFF. The CDR3 region has the DNA TGTGCCAGCAGTTTTGGACAGGGCGACAATGAGCAGTTCTTC.

This clonotype was detected only a few times. The CDR3 DNA sequence: TGTGCCAGCAGCTTAGATGGGGGCGCGGGCACTGAAGCTTTCTTT. Protein product: CASSLDGGAGTEAFF. This sequence joins TRBV7-2 and TRBJ1-1; a weak D match, TRBD1 (6 bases). In germline, CDR1 is SGHTA, CDR2 FQGNSA. The V gene lost 1 base and the J gene lost 4 bases, with 13 bases spanning the gap. The CDR3 loop spans 15 amino acids.

This chain uses TRBV7-9 with TRBJ1-3; D possibly corresponds to TRBD1 (5 bases). The CDR3 is 14 residues long. Germline V gene lookup returns CDR1 SEHNR and CDR2 FQNEAQ (reference sequence). Trimming removed 6 bases at V and 0 bases at J, with 9 bases between. The CDR3 DNA follows: TGTGCCAGCAGATGGGGGAACTCTGGAAACACCATATATTTT. Residues: CASRWGNSGNTIYF.

This clonotype was seen a handful of times. The V call is TRBV2, the J call TRBJ2-1; the match to TRBD2 covers 15 bases. Germline V gene sequence: CDR1 SNHLY, CDR2 FYNNEI. V lost 8 bases, J lost 6 bases, and 8 bases stayed unmatched. There are 16 residues in the CDR3. The CDR3 bases are TGTGCCAGCCGTGCTAAGGGACTAGCGGGAGGCAATGAGCAGTTCTTC. Translation gives CASRAKGLAGGNEQFF.

The chain has TRBV15 and TRBJ1-1; TRBD1 agrees at 9 bases. From germline, CDR1 is LNHNV and CDR2 YYDKDF (reference sequence). V trimming: 6 bases; J trimming: 5 bases; junction bases outside the gene matches: 10. The CDR3 sequence is 15 residues long. CDR3 residues: CATRGQGNGRTEAFF. CDR3 sequence (DNA): TGTGCCACCAGGGGACAGGGTAACGGGAGGACTGAAGCTTTCTTT.